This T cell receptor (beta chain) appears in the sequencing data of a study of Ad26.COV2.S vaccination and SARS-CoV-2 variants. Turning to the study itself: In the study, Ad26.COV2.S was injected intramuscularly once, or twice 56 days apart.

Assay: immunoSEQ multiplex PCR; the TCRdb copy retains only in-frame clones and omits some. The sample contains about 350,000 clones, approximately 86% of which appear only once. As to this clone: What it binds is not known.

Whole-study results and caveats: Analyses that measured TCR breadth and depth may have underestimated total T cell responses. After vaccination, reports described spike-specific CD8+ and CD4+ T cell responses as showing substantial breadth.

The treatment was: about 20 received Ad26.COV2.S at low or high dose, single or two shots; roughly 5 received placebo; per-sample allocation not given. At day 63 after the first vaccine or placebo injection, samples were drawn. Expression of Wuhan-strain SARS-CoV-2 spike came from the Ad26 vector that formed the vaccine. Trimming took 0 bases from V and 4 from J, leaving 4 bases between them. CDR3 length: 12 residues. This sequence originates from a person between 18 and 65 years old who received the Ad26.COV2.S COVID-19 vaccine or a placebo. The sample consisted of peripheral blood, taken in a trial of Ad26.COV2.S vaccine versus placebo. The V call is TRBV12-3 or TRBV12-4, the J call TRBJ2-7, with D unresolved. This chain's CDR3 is CASSLARYEQYF. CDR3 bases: TGTGCCAGCAGTTTAGCCAGATACGAGCAGTACTTC.